The clone carrying this T cell receptor (beta chain) was observed many times. The data originate from a study of early T cells in non-severe SARS-CoV-2 infection. Turning to the study itself: Alpha and beta chains were unpaired, from unsorted whole-blood bulk RNA.

Using its own MiXCR run on the 5' RACE reads, TCRdb lists one record per CDR3 protein. Of 45,000 to 55,000 distinct CDR3 sequences listed, around 10% are singletons. This clonotype originated in an adult who was a healthcare worker with PCR-confirmed SARS-CoV-2 infection or an uninfected control (not recorded which). The sequenced sample consisted of whole blood.

The DNA for the CDR3 is TGCAGCGTTGAGGGGACTAGCGGGAGATCCACTGAGCAGTTCTTC. This translates into CSVEGTSGRSTEQFF. The chain employs TRBV29-1 and TRBJ2-1; the match to TRBD2 covers 14 bases. The CDR3 length is 15 residues. The V and J ends lost 3 bases and 9 bases, in that order; junction bases with no gene match: 7. Per germline, CDR1 SQVTM and CDR2 ANQGSEA.